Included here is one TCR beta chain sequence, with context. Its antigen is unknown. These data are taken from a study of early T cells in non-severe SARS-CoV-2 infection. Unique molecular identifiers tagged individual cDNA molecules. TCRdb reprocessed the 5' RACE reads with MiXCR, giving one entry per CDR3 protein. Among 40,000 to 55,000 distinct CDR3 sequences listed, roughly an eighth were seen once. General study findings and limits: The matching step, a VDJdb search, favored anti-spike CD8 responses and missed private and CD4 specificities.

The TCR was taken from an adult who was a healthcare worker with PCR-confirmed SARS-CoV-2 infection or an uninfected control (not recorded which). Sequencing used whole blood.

The DNA of the CDR3 is TGTGCCAGCAGCCAAGTGGGATTACGAGAAAAACTGTTTTTT. Amino acids: CASSQVGLREKLFF. The chain carries TRBV14 and TRBJ1-4, with D unresolved. Per the germline V gene, CDR1 is SGHDN and CDR2 is FVKESK. With 1 base removed from V and 8 bases from J, the gap between germline ends came to 11 bases. The length of the CDR3 is 14 residues.